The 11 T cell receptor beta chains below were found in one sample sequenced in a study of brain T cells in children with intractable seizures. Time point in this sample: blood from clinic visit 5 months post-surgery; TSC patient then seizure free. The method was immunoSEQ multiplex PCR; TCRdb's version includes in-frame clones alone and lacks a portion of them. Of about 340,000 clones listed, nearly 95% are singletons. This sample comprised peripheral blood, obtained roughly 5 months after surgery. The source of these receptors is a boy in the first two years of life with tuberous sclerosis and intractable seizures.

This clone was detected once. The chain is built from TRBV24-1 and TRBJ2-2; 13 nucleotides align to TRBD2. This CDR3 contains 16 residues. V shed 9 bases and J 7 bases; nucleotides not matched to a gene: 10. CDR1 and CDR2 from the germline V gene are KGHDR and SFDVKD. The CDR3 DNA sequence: TGTGCCACCGCCTACGGACTAGCGGGAGTGGGCGGGGAGCTGTTTTTT. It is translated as CATAYGLAGVGGELFF.

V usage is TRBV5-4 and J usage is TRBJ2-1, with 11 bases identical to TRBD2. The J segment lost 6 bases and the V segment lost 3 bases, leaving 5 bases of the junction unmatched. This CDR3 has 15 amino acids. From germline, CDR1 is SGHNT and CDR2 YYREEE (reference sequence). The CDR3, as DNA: TGTGCCAGCAGCTCCACTAGCGGGAGCCTCAATGAGCAGTTCTTC. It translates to CASSSTSGSLNEQFF.

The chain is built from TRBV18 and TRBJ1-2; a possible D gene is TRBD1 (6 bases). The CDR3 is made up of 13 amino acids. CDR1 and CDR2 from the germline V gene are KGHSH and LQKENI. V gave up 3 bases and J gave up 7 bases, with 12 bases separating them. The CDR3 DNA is TGTGCCAGCTCACCCCCAGGGGAAGCTGGCTACACCTTC. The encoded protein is CASSPPGEAGYTF. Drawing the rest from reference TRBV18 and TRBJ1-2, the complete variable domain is NAGVMQNPRHLVRRRGQEARLRCSPMKGHSHVYWYRQLPEEGLKFMVYLQKENIIDESGMPKERFSAEFPKEGPSILRIQQVVRGDSAAYFCASSPPGEAGYTFGSGTRLTVV.

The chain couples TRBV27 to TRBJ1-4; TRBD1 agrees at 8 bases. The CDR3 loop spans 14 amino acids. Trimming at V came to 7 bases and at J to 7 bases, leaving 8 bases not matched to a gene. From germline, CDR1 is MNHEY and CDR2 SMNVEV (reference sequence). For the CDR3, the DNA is TGTGCCAGCACCGCTACAGGGGGACTTGAAAAACTGTTTTTT. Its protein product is CASTATGGLEKLFF.

The CDR3 DNA reads TGTGCCAGCAGCCTCGAGCTAGCGGGAGCAGATACGCAGTATTTT. Translated: CASSLELAGADTQYF. The rearrangement links TRBV7-6 to TRBJ2-3; 10 bases map to TRBD2. There are 15 residues in the CDR3. The germline V gene has CDR1 SGHVS and CDR2 FNYEAQ. Trimming at V came to 5 bases and at J to 4 bases, leaving 6 bases not matched to a gene.

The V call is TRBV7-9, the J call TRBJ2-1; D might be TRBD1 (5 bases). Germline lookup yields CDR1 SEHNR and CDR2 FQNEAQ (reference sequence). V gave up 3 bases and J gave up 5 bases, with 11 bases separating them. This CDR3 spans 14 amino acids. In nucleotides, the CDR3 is TGTGCCAGCAGCTTGCAGGGCCGGGACAATGAGCAGTTCTTC. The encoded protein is CASSLQGRDNEQFF.

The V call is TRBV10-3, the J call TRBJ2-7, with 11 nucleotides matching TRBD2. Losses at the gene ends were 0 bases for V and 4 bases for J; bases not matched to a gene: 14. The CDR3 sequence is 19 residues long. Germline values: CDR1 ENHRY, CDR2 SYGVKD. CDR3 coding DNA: TGTGCCATCAGTGAGTCGAGGGCTAGCGGGGGGACCTGGGTGTACGAGCAGTACTTC. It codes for CAISESRASGGTWVYEQYF.

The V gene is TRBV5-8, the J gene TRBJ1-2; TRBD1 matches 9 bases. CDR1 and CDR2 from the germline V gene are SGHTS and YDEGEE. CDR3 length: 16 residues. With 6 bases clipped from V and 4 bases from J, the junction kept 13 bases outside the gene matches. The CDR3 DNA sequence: TGTGCCAGCATCATCTTCGGGACAGGGACCAGCTATGGCTACACCTTC. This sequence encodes CASIIFGTGTSYGYTF.

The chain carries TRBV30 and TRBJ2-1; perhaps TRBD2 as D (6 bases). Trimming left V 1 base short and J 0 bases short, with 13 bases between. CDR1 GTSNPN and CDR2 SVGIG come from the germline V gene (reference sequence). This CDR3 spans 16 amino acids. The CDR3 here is CAWSGGGISSYNEQFF. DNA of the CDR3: TGTGCCTGGAGTGGGGGCGGGATTAGCTCCTACAATGAGCAGTTCTTC.

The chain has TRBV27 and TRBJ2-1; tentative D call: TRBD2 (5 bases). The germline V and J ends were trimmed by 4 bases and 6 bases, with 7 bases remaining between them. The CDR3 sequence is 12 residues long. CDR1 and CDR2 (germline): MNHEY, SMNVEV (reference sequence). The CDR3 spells CASSYGVNEQFF. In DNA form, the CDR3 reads TGTGCCAGCAGTTACGGGGTCAATGAGCAGTTCTTC.

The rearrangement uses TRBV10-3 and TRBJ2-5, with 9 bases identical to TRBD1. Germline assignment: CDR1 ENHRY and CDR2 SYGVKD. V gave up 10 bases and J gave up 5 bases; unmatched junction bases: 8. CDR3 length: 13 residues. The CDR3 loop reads CATTGQGEETQYF. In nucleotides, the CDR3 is TGTGCCACGACGGGACAGGGAGAGGAGACCCAGTACTTC.